These T cell receptor beta chains were read from a single sample in a study of identical twins. TCRdb recomputed calls from the 5' RACE reads with MiXCR, one row per CDR3 protein. The table records some 590,000 distinct CDR3 sequences, approximately 9.6% of them present only once. This same sample was also taken into another study, of yellow fever vaccine responses in identical twins.

The sample consisted of PBMCs. The receptors were sampled from a woman in her late teens or twenties in good health. CDR3s include the opening cysteine and the closing phenylalanine or tryptophan. D genes are given only for firm matches. Some rows have no size entry. The others give once, few or many, or a class for an expanded clone.

v_call	d_call	cdr3_length	clone_size	j_call	cdr3_aa	cdr3_nt
TRBV6-5	.	15	.	TRBJ2-2	CASSYSGSNTGELFF	TGTGCCAGCAGTTACTCCGGCTCGAACACCGGGGAGCTGTTTTTT
TRBV28	.	15	many	TRBJ2-2	CASSFSAPGTGELFF	TGTGCCAGCAGCTTCTCCGCACCAGGGACCGGGGAGCTGTTTTTT
TRBV3-1	.	14	many	TRBJ2-5	CASSLDPLEETQYF	TGTGCCAGCAGCCTCGACCCTCTTGAAGAGACCCAGTACTTC
TRBV29-1	TRBD1	14	few	TRBJ2-2	CSVGGTVRTGELFF	TGCAGCGTTGGGGGGACAGTCCGGACCGGGGAGCTGTTTTTT
TRBV5-1	.	14	few	TRBJ2-5	CASSLQRAPETQYF	TGCGCCAGCAGCCTCCAGCGGGCCCCGGAGACCCAGTACTTC
TRBV19	.	14	.	TRBJ2-7	CASSIARESYEQYF	TGTGCCAGTAGTATAGCCCGGGAGAGCTACGAGCAGTACTTC
TRBV11-2	.	16	many	TRBJ2-7	CASSRGASGTGYEQYF	TGTGCCAGCAGCAGGGGGGCAAGCGGGACGGGTTACGAGCAGTACTTC
TRBV10-3	TRBD2	15	once	TRBJ2-4	CAISVGGSGKNIQYF	TGTGCCATCAGTGTCGGGGGGAGTGGCAAAAACATTCAGTACTTC
TRBV7-8	TRBD2	15	.	TRBJ2-5	CASSQLAGMSETQYF	TGTGCCAGCAGCCAACTAGCGGGAATGTCGGAGACCCAGTACTTC
TRBV6-5	TRBD1	11	.	TRBJ1-6	CASRGQGSLHF	TGTGCCAGCAGGGGACAGGGTAGCCTCCACTTT
TRBV2	.	13	many	TRBJ2-1	CASRGTPTGEQFF	TGTGCCAGCAGAGGGACTCCCACGGGTGAGCAGTTCTTC
TRBV6-5	.	14	few	TRBJ2-4	CASSYGTTGNIQYF	TGTGCCAGCAGTTATGGGACAACGGGCAACATTCAGTACTTC
TRBV4-3	TRBD2	15	few	TRBJ2-7	CASSPIAGAAYEQYF	TGCGCCAGCAGCCCCATAGCGGGAGCAGCCTACGAGCAGTACTTC
TRBV6-2/TRBV6-3	TRBD2	15	many	TRBJ2-7	CASSYQVAGAFEQYF	TGTGCCAGCAGTTACCAGGTAGCGGGAGCATTCGAGCAGTACTTC